This is a list of T cell receptor beta chains from one sample in a study of blood T cell repertoires in COVID-19. Some clones are missing from TCRdb's copy, which holds only in-frame ones; the method was immunoSEQ multiplex PCR. The sample contains 95,000 to 150,000 clones, 65% to 85% of which appear only once. Sequenced material: peripheral blood. Receptor source: a woman in her 70s with acute or convalescent COVID-19. Both conserved end residues are part of each CDR3. The D gene is left open where the match is weak. A clone size is listed for some rows: how often the clone was seen (once, few, many), or a class if it is expanded.

D gene,clone size,J gene,V gene,CDR3 protein,CDR3 DNA
TRBD1,once,TRBJ2-1,TRBV7-2,CASSDSGTVYNEQFF,TGTGCCAGCAGCGACTCCGGGACAGTGTACAATGAGCAGTTCTTC
NA,NA,TRBJ1-3,TRBV4-1,CASSFHRDGSGNTIYF,TGCGCCAGCAGCTTCCACAGGGACGGCTCTGGAAACACCATATATTTT
TRBD1,NA,TRBJ1-3,TRBV5-6,CASSDRGRGNTIYF,TGTGCCAGCAGCGACAGGGGGAGAGGAAACACCATATATTTT
NA,NA,TRBJ2-7,TRBV27,CASSTLGSGSYEQYF,TGTGCCAGCAGTACCCTGGGTAGCGGCTCCTACGAGCAGTACTTC
NA,NA,TRBJ1-2,TRBV6-5,CASRGAGRSGYGYTF,TGTGCCAGCAGAGGGGCGGGGCGATCGGGCTATGGCTACACCTTC
NA,NA,TRBJ1-6,TRBV7-2,CASSLRFPGSPLHF,TGTGCCAGCAGCTTAAGATTTCCGGGGTCACCCCTCCACTTT
NA,NA,TRBJ1-6,TRBV5-6,CASSFRGRVGNSPLHF,TGTGCCAGCAGCTTTCGCGGGAGGGTGGGAAATTCACCCCTCCACTTT
NA,NA,TRBJ2-5,TRBV24-1,CATSGRGASEGLETQYF,TGTGCCACCAGTGGCCGAGGGGCTAGCGAGGGGCTAGAGACCCAGTACTTC
NA,few,TRBJ1-2,TRBV4-3,CASSQDSSGVYGYTF,TGCGCCAGCAGCCAAGATAGCTCAGGGGTCTATGGCTACACCTTC
TRBD1,NA,TRBJ1-5,TRBV6-5,CASIGQGPNQPQHF,TGTGCCAGCATAGGACAGGGGCCAAATCAGCCCCAGCATTTT
NA,NA,TRBJ1-1,TRBV7-8,CASSLRRAREDEAFF,TGTGCCAGCAGCTTAAGGCGGGCCAGGGAGGATGAAGCTTTCTTT
NA,NA,TRBJ1-2,TRBV6-1,CASSERARAGGNYGYTF,TGTGCCAGCAGTGAAAGGGCCAGGGCAGGCGGCAACTATGGCTACACCTTC
TRBD1,NA,TRBJ1-2,TRBV15,CATSRDKGAGPGYTF,TGTGCCACCAGCAGAGATAAGGGGGCAGGGCCTGGCTACACCTTC
NA,NA,TRBJ2-5,TRBV5-6,CASTSRQTQETQYF,TGTGCCAGCACCTCCCGACAGACCCAAGAGACCCAGTACTTC
NA,few,TRBJ1-5,TRBV3-1/TRBV3-2,CASSQRGFNQPQHF,TGTGCCAGCAGCCAACGGGGGTTCAATCAGCCCCAGCATTTT
NA,NA,TRBJ2-3,TRBV4-3,CASSQELQGSDTQYF,TGCGCCAGCAGCCAAGAGTTGCAGGGTTCAGATACGCAGTATTTT
NA,NA,TRBJ1-6,TRBV30,CAWSQSYNSPLHF,TGTGCCTGGAGTCAATCCTATAATTCACCCCTCCACTTT
TRBD1,NA,TRBJ1-2,TRBV5-6,CASTTGDDYYGYTF,TGTGCCAGCACGACAGGGGACGACTATTATGGCTACACCTTC
TRBD1,NA,TRBJ1-3,TRBV5-1,CASSLSGQPGNTIYF,TGCGCCAGCAGCCTGTCGGGACAGCCGGGAAACACCATATATTTT
TRBD1,once,TRBJ1-1,TRBV12-3/TRBV12-4,CASSLGTGYEAFF,TGTGCCAGCAGTTTGGGGACAGGATATGAAGCTTTCTTT
NA,few,TRBJ1-1,TRBV3-1/TRBV3-2,CASKPKTDNTEAFF,TGTGCCAGTAAACCGAAGACAGACAACACTGAAGCTTTCTTT
TRBD2,NA,TRBJ2-3,TRBV13,CASSLFSGAPPTDTQYF,TGTGCCAGCAGCCTCTTTAGCGGGGCCCCCCCCACAGATACGCAGTATTTT
NA,NA,TRBJ2-3,TRBV7-8,CASSVSESNTQYF,TGTGCCAGCAGCGTTTCCGAGTCGAATACGCAGTATTTT
NA,NA,TRBJ1-2,TRBV5-1,CASSPGGGYGYTF,TGCGCCAGCAGCCCCGGGGGGGGTTATGGCTACACCTTC
TRBD1,NA,TRBJ1-2,TRBV7-9,CASSHTRTARGLGYTF,TGTGCCAGCAGCCATACGAGGACAGCCAGGGGGCTGGGCTACACCTTC
NA,NA,TRBJ1-2,TRBV6-5,CASSYSAGGNGYTF,TGTGCCAGCAGTTACTCGGCGGGGGGTAATGGCTACACCTTC
TRBD1,once,TRBJ2-3,TRBV14,CASSQDFERGRDTQYF,TGTGCCAGCAGCCAAGACTTTGAGAGGGGGCGGGATACGCAGTATTTT
NA,NA,TRBJ1-2,TRBV6-5,CASSSTGVGYTF,TGTGCCAGCAGTTCAACAGGAGTGGGCTACACCTTC
NA,NA,TRBJ1-3,TRBV21-1,CASSKTKCLQGSGNTIYF,TGTGCCAGCAGCAAAACCAAATGCCTACAGGGATCTGGAAACACCATATATTTT
TRBD1,NA,TRBJ1-1,TRBV23-1,CARINPGQGAITEAFF,TGCGCCAGGATAAACCCTGGACAGGGGGCGATCACTGAAGCTTTCTTT
NA,NA,TRBJ1-1,TRBV4-3,CASSQELGELNTEAFF,TGCGCCAGCAGCCAAGAGTTAGGAGAGCTGAACACTGAAGCTTTCTTT
NA,NA,TRBJ1-1,TRBV6-5,CASSRQVNTEAFF,TGTGCCAGCAGCCGACAAGTGAACACTGAAGCTTTCTTT
TRBD1,NA,TRBJ1-2,TRBV29-1,CSVEGGQGGGYTF,TGCAGCGTTGAAGGGGGACAGGGCGGAGGCTACACCTTC
TRBD1,NA,TRBJ1-3,TRBV7-2,CASSRGRTGRGNTIYF,TGTGCCAGCAGCAGAGGTCGGACAGGGAGAGGAAACACCATATATTTT
TRBD2,NA,TRBJ2-1,TRBV3-1/TRBV3-2,CASRLSGGLNEQFF,TGTGCCAGCAGACTAAGCGGGGGGCTGAATGAGCAGTTCTTC
NA,NA,TRBJ2-1,TRBV9,CASSPLGRYNEQFF,TGTGCCAGCAGCCCCCTGGGGCGTTACAATGAGCAGTTCTTC